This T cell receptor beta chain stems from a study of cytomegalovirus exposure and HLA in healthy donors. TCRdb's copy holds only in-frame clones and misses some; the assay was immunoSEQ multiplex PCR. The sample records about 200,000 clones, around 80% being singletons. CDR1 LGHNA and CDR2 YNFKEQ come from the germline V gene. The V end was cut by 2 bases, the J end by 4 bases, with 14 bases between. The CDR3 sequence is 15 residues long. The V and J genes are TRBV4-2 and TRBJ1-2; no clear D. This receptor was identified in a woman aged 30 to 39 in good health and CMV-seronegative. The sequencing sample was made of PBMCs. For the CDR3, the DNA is TGTGCCAGCAGCCAACCCGCGGACTGGTCCTATGGCTACACCTTC. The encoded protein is CASSQPADWSYGYTF.